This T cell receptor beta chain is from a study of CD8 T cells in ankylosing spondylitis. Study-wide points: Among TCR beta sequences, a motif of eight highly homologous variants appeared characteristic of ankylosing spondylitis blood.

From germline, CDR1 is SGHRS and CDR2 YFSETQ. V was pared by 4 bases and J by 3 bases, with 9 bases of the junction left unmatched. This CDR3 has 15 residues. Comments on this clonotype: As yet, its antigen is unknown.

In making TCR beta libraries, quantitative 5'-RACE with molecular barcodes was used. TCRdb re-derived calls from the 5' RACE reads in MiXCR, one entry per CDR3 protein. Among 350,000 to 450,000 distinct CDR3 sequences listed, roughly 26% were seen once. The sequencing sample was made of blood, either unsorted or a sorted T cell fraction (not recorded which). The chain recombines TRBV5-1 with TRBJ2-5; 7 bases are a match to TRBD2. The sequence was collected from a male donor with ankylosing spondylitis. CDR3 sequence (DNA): TGCGCCAGCAGCGGAGCCGGGACTACCGAAGAGACCCAGTACTTC. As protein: CASSGAGTTEETQYF.